Here is one TCR beta chain with its context. Its antigen remains unidentified. The sample originates from a study of blood T cells in healthy people across ages. A second PCR, run for roughly 7 to 12 cycles, used a sample-barcoded 5' primer plus a J-beta primer mix. No fewer than 3 million CDR3-containing paired-end reads came from each sample. TCRdb recomputed calls from the 5' RACE reads with MiXCR, one row per CDR3 protein. The data contain 1.5 million or so distinct CDR3 sequences, approximately 43% of them singletons. Study-level findings and limits: CMV infection status of these donors was not known.

CDR1 is KGHSH, CDR2 LQKENI, per germline. The CDR3 is 14 amino acids. V was shortened by 2 bases and J by 4 bases, with 12 bases between the two germline ends. The clonotype originates from a woman in her late teens or twenties in good health. Sequenced sample: blood. The rearrangement links TRBV18 to TRBJ2-7; D not resolved. The CDR3 DNA is TGTGCCAGCTCACCAGAAAGAATAAGTTACGAGCAGTACTTC. Its translation: CASSPERISYEQYF. The whole variable domain, filled in from reference TRBV18 and TRBJ2-7, reads NAGVMQNPRHLVRRRGQEARLRCSPMKGHSHVYWYRQLPEEGLKFMVYLQKENIIDESGMPKERFSAEFPKEGPSILRIQQVVRGDSAAYFCASSPERISYEQYFGPGTRLTVT.